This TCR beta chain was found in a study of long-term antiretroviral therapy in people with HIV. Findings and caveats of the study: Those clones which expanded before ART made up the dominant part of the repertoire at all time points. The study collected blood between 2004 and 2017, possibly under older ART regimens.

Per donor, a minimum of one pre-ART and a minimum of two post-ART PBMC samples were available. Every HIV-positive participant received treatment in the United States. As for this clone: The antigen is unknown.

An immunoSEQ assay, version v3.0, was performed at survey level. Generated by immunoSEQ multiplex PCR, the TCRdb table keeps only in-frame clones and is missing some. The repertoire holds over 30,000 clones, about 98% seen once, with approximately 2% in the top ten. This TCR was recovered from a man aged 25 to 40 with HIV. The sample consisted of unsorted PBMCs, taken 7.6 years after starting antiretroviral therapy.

CDR3 sequence (DNA): TGCAGCGTAGGGACAGCCGTCGATAACTATGGCTACACCTTC. It yields the protein CSVGTAVDNYGYTF. The chain recombines TRBV29-1 with TRBJ1-2; 7 nucleotides agree with TRBD1. After removal of 6 bases from V and 1 base from J, the junction contained 8 bases not matched to a gene. The germline V gene encodes CDR1 SQVTM and CDR2 ANQGSEA. CDR3 length: 14 residues.